The rows below give T cell receptor beta chains drawn from one sample of a study of T-cell memory formation after mild COVID-19. TCRdb re-called the 5' RACE reads through MiXCR, storing one row per CDR3 protein. The data show about 190,000 distinct CDR3 sequences, around 20% seen once. The sample consisted of PBMCs or a T cell subset sorted from them (not recorded which). The origin of the receptors is an adult woman who had mild COVID-19 (a few samples of this study predate the infection). Cell type and time point are not known. Each CDR3 is given without its conserved first and last residue. The size entry is marked missing in some rows and otherwise reads once, few, many or a size class.

CDR3 length: 14; clone size: -; V gene: TRBV20-1; CDR3 protein: SAGRDRGSVNYGYT
CDR3 length: 12; clone size: -; V gene: TRBV7-9; CDR3 protein: ASSSPEGAKEAF
CDR3 length: 14; clone size: -; V gene: TRBV10-3; CDR3 protein: AISESKLSSYNEQF
CDR3 length: 12; clone size: -; V gene: TRBV6-5; CDR3 protein: ASSSRVGNYGYT
CDR3 length: 13; clone size: many; V gene: TRBV6-5; CDR3 protein: ASSTDRISYNEQF
CDR3 length: 14; clone size: many; V gene: TRBV5-1; CDR3 protein: ASSLGGGPTSYEQY
CDR3 length: 10; clone size: once; V gene: TRBV29-1; CDR3 protein: SVVVGNQPQH
CDR3 length: 15; clone size: many; V gene: TRBV4-2; CDR3 protein: ASSQDLGSGIRNEQF
CDR3 length: 13; clone size: -; V gene: TRBV9; CDR3 protein: ASSVMASGSPEQF
CDR3 length: 10; clone size: -; V gene: TRBV21-1; CDR3 protein: ASSPASDTQY
CDR3 length: 12; clone size: many; V gene: TRBV9; CDR3 protein: ASSVQGGPYEQY
CDR3 length: 9; clone size: -; V gene: TRBV28; CDR3 protein: ASGDTDTQY
CDR3 length: 13; clone size: many; V gene: TRBV7-2; CDR3 protein: ASSSSGMVADTQY
CDR3 length: 12; clone size: -; V gene: TRBV4-3; CDR3 protein: ASSPTRTDYEQY
CDR3 length: 12; clone size: -; V gene: TRBV7-2; CDR3 protein: ASSSVAGGHEQY
CDR3 length: 11; clone size: few; V gene: TRBV25-1; CDR3 protein: ASSHGGGETQY
CDR3 length: 17; clone size: many; V gene: TRBV5-1; CDR3 protein: ASSLARLAGGNQRNEQF
CDR3 length: 12; clone size: few; V gene: TRBV19; CDR3 protein: ASSIGGRNYGYT
CDR3 length: 14; clone size: many; V gene: TRBV27; CDR3 protein: ASSSHASGKSSEQY
CDR3 length: 12; clone size: few; V gene: TRBV5-1; CDR3 protein: ASSPGGANYGYT
CDR3 length: 12; clone size: -; V gene: TRBV18; CDR3 protein: ASSETGWDEKLF
CDR3 length: 14; clone size: few; V gene: TRBV2; CDR3 protein: ASSSIGQAENTEAF
CDR3 length: 10; clone size: -; V gene: TRBV11-2; CDR3 protein: ASGLLPYEQY
CDR3 length: 12; clone size: few; V gene: TRBV2; CDR3 protein: ASRRTSGEETQY
CDR3 length: 11; clone size: few; V gene: TRBV11-2; CDR3 protein: ASSFYDRDRTF
CDR3 length: 14; clone size: -; V gene: TRBV7-3; CDR3 protein: ASSPRQGLSTDTQY
CDR3 length: 14; clone size: many; V gene: TRBV5-1; CDR3 protein: ASSLAPAGGRETQY
CDR3 length: 14; clone size: many; V gene: TRBV7-8; CDR3 protein: ASSLDAGLFTGELF
CDR3 length: 13; clone size: few; V gene: TRBV5-1; CDR3 protein: ASRQGTGTYNEQF
CDR3 length: 11; clone size: -; V gene: TRBV29-1; CDR3 protein: SGKTGGDGEAF
CDR3 length: 16; clone size: few; V gene: TRBV4-1; CDR3 protein: ASSQDGDRFSENTEAF
CDR3 length: 13; clone size: few; V gene: TRBV7-2; CDR3 protein: ASSLARPFIYGYT
CDR3 length: 12; clone size: few; V gene: TRBV10-3; CDR3 protein: AISRTSGGDTQY